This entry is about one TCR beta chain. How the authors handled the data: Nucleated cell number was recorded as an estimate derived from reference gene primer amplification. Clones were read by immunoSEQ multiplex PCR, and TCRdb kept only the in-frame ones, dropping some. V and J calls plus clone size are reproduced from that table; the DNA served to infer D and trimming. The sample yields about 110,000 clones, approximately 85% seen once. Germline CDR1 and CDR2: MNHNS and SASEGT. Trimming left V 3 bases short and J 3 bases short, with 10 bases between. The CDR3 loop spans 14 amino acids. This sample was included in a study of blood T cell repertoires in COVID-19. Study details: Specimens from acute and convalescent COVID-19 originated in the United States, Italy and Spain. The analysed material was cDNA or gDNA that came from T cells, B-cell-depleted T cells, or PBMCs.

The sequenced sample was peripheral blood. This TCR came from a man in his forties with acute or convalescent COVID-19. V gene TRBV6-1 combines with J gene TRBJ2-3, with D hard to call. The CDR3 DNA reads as TGTGCCAGCAGTGAGGGCTTCCCGACAGATACGCAGTATTTT. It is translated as CASSEGFPTDTQYF.